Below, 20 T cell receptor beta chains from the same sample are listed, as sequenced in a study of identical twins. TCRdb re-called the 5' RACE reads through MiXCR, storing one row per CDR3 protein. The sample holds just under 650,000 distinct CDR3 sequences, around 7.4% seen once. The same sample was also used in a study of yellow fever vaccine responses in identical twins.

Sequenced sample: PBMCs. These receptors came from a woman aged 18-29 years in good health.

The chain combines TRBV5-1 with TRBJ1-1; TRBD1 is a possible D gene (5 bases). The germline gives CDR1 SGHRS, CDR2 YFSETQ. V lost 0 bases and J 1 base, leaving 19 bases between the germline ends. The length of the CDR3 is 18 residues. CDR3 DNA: TGCGCCAGCAGCTTGGGGGGTTCCTTGACAGCAACGAACACTGAAGCTTTCTTT. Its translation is CASSLGGSLTATNTEAFF. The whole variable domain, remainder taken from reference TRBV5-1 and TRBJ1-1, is KAGVTQTPRYLIKTRGQQVTLSCSPISGHRSVSWYQQTPGQGLQFLFEYFSETQRNKGNFPGRFSGRQFSNSRSEMNVSTLELGDSALYLCASSLGGSLTATNTEAFFGQGTRLTVV.

CDR3 loop: CASGGSYYGYTF. The CDR3 nucleotides are TGTGCCAGCGGAGGCAGCTACTATGGCTACACCTTC. The rearrangement links TRBV12-3 or TRBV12-4 to TRBJ1-2; D call uncertain. This CDR3 contains 12 residues. Trimming removed 8 bases at V and 3 bases at J, with 10 bases between.

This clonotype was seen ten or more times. The CDR3 reads CASSSTGGRTDTQYF. CDR3 nucleotide sequence: TGTGCCAGCAGTTCCACCGGGGGTCGCACAGATACGCAGTATTTT. This chain joins TRBV27 and TRBJ2-3; weak D call: TRBD2 (6 bases). V dropped 4 bases and J dropped 1 base, with 12 bases sitting between them. This CDR3 contains 15 residues. CDR1 MNHEY and CDR2 SMNVEV come from the germline V gene (reference sequence).

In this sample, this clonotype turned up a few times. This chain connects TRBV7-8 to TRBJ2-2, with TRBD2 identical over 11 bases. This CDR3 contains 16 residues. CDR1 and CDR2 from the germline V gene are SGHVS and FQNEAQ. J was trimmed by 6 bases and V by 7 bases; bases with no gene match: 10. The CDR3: CASTARPGLAAGELFF. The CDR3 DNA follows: TGTGCCAGCACTGCGAGGCCGGGACTAGCGGCCGGGGAGCTGTTTTTT.

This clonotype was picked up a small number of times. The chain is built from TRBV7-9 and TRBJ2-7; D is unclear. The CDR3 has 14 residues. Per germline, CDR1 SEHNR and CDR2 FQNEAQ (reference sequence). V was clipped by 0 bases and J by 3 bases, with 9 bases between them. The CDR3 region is CASSLAANSYEQYF. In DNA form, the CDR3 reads TGTGCCAGCAGCTTAGCAGCAAACAGCTACGAGCAGTACTTC.

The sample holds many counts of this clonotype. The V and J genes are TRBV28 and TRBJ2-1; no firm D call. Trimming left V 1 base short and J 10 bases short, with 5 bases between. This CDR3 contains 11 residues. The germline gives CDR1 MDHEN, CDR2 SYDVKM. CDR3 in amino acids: CASSLFWEQFF. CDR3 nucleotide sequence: TGTGCCAGCAGTTTATTTTGGGAGCAGTTCTTC.

The CDR3 spells CASSNRGRTEAFF. As DNA, the CDR3 is TGTGCCAGCAGTAACAGGGGTCGAACTGAAGCTTTCTTT. The rearrangement uses TRBV27 and TRBJ1-1; 7 bases fit TRBD1. Germline lookup yields CDR1 MNHEY and CDR2 SMNVEV (reference sequence). The junction had 5 bases not matched to a gene; V was cut back by 5 bases and J by 5 bases. The CDR3 sequence is 13 residues long.

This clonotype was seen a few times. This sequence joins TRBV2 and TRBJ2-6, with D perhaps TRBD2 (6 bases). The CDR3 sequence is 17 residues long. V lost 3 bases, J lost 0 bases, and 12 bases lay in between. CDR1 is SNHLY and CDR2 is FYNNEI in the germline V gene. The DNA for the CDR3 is TGTGCCAGCAGTGAGGGGGGACGGATCTCTGGGGCCAACGTCCTGACTTTC. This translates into CASSEGGRISGANVLTF.

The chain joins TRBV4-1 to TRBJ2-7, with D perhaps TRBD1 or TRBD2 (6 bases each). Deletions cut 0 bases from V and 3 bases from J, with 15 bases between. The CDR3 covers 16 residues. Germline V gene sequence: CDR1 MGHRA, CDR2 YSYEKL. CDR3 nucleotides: TGCGCCAGCAGCCAAGAGGATGGGGGGCTTCTCTACGAGCAGTACGTC. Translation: CASSQEDGGLLYEQYV.

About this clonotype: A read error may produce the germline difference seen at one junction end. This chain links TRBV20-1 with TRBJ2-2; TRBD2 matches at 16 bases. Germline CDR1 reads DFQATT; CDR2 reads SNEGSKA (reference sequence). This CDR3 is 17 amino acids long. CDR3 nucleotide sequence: TGCTGTGCTCCCGGGACTAGCGGGGGGGTTCGGACCGGGGAGCTGTTTTTT. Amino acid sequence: CCAPGTSGGVRTGELFF.

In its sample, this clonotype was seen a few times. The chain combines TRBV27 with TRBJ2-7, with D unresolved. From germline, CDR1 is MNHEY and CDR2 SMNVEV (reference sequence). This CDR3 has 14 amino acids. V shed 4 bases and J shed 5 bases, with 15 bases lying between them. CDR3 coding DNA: TGTGCCAGCAGTTCAACCGGGTGGCGGAACGAGCAGTACTTC. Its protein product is CASSSTGWRNEQYF.

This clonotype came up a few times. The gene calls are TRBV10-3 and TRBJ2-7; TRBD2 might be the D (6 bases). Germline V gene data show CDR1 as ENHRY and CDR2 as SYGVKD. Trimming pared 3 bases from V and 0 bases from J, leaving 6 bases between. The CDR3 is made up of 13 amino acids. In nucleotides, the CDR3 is TGTGCCATCAGTGACGGGGGCTCCTACGAGCAGTACGTC. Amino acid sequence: CAISDGGSYEQYV.

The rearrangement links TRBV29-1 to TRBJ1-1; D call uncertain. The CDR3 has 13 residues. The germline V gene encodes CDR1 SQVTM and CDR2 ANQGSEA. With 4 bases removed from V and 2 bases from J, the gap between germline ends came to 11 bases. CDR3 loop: CSVVTSLNTEAFF. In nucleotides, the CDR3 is TGCAGCGTTGTAACCAGTCTTAACACTGAAGCTTTCTTT.

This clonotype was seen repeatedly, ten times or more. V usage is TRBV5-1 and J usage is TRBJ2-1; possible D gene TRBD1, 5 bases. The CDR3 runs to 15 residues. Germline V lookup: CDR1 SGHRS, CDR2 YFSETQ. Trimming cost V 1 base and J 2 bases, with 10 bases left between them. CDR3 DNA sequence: TGCGCCAGCAGCTTGTTGACAGCAACCTACAATGAGCAGTTCTTC. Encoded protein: CASSLLTATYNEQFF.

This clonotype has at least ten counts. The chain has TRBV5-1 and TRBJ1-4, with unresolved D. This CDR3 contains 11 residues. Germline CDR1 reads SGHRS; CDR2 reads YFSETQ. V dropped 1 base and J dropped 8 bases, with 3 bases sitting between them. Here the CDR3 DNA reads TGCGCCAGCAGCTTGTCCGAAAAACTGTTTTTT. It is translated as CASSLSEKLFF. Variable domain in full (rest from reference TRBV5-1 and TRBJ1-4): KAGVTQTPRYLIKTRGQQVTLSCSPISGHRSVSWYQQTPGQGLQFLFEYFSETQRNKGNFPGRFSGRQFSNSRSEMNVSTLELGDSALYLCASSLSEKLFFGSGTQLSVL.

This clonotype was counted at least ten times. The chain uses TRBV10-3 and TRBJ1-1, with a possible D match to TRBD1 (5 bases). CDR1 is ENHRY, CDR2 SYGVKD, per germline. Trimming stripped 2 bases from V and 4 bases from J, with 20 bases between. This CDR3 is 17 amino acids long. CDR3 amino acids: CAISEQVKLGAGTEAFF. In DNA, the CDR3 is TGTGCCATCAGTGAGCAGGTCAAACTCGGGGCGGGCACTGAAGCTTTCTTT.

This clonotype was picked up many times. The CDR3 DNA follows: TGTGCCATCAGCGAGACAGCCCCGAGTATCTATGGCTACACCTTC. Its protein product is CAISETAPSIYGYTF. This chain connects TRBV10-3 to TRBJ1-2, with D perhaps matching TRBD1 (5 bases). Germline values: CDR1 ENHRY, CDR2 SYGVKD. V shed 6 bases and J shed 4 bases, with 18 bases lying between them. The CDR3 totals 15 residues.

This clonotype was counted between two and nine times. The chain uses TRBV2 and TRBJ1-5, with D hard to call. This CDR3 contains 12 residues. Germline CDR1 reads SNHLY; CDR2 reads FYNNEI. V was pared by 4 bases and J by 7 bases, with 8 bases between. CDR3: CASSVYGQPQHF. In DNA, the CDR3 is TGTGCCAGCAGTGTTTATGGACAGCCCCAGCATTTT.

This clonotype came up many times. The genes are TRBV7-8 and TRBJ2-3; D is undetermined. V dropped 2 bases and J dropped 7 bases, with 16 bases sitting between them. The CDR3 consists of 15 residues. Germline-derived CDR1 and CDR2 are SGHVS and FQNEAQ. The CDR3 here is CASSLSTVLSNTQYF. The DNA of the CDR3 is TGTGCCAGCAGCTTATCTACAGTTCTTTCAAATACGCAGTATTTT.

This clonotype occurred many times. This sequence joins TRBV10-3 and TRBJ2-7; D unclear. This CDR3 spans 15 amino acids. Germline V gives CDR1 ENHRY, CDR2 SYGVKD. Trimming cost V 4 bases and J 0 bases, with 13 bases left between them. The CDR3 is CAISGGTDYSYEQYV. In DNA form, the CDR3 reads TGTGCCATCAGTGGGGGAACTGATTACTCCTACGAGCAGTACGTC.